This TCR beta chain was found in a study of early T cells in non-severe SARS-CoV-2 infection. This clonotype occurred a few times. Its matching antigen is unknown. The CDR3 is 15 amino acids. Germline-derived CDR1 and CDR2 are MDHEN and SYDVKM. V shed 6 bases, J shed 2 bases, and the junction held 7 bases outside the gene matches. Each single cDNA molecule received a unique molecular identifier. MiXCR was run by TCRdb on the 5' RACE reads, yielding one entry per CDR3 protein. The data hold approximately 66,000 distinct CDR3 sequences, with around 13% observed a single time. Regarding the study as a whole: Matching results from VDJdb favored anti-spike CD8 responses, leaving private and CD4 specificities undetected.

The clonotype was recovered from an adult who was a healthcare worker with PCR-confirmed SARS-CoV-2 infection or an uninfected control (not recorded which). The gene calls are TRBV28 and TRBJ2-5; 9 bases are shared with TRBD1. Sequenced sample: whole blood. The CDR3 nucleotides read TGTGCCAGCAGGCCCGGGACAGGGTATCAAGAGACCCAGTACTTC. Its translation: CASRPGTGYQETQYF.